Presented here are 17 T cell receptor beta chains from one specimen sequenced in a study of T cells in Graves' hyperthyroidism and ophthalmopathy. RNA transcripts were the template for amplifying TCR beta CDR3 regions. When the TCR CDR3 underwent first-round RT-PCR, the HTBI primer set was used. In TCRdb, the multiplex PCR reads were re-called with MiXCR into one record per CDR3 protein. The sample lists fewer than 900,000 distinct CDR3 sequences, approximately 18% occurring once. The sequenced sample consisted of blood. These receptors were obtained from a woman between 45 and 60 years old with Graves' hyperthyroidism that later progressed to Graves' ophthalmopathy.

In this sample, this clonotype turned up many times. The J gene is TRBJ2-5, the V gene TRBV20-1; 12 bases map to TRBD2. Looked up from germline, CDR1 is DFQATT and CDR2 is SNEGSKA (reference sequence). The CDR3 runs 15 residues. V lost 6 bases and J lost 1; bases outside the gene matches: 6. CDR3 in amino acids: CSATGLAGFQETQYF. The CDR3 nucleotides are TGCAGTGCCACCGGACTAGCGGGGTTCCAAGAGACCCAGTACTTC.

The rearrangement joins TRBV3-1 to TRBJ2-2; D gene unclear. From germline, CDR1 is LGHDT and CDR2 YNNKEL (reference sequence). The CDR3 covers 15 residues. V was cut by 2 bases and J by 0 bases, with 7 bases left in between. CDR3 nucleotides: TGTGCCAGCAGCCAACCTACATCGAACACCGGGGAGCTGTTTTTT. Translation: CASSQPTSNTGELFF.

The V call is TRBV12-3 or TRBV12-4, the J call TRBJ1-1; D call uncertain. The CDR3 spans 12 residues. V was shortened by 3 bases and J by 7 bases, with 9 bases between the two germline ends. CDR3 sequence: CASSFSAGEAFF. CDR3 coding DNA: TGTGCCAGCAGTTTCAGTGCCGGTGAAGCTTTCTTT.

V gene TRBV6-1 combines with J gene TRBJ1-4, with D possibly being TRBD1 (6 bases). The CDR3 consists of 14 residues. Trimming removed 4 bases at V and 5 bases at J, with 11 bases between. Germline CDR1 MNHNS, CDR2 SASEGT. The CDR3: CASSGTELNEKLFF. Here the CDR3 DNA reads TGTGCCAGCAGTGGGACAGAACTAAATGAAAAACTGTTTTTT.

The chain couples TRBV27 to TRBJ2-7, with TRBD1 as a possible D gene (6 bases). Germline CDR1 reads MNHEY; CDR2 reads SMNVEV (reference sequence). The CDR3 runs to 14 residues. With 4 bases removed from V and 4 bases from J, the gap between germline ends came to 14 bases. The CDR3 region has the DNA TGTGCCAGCAGTTCATGGCAGGGGTTATACGAGCAGTACTTC. Amino acid sequence: CASSSWQGLYEQYF.

This clonotype was picked up many times. The V call is TRBV6-1, the J call TRBJ2-7; weak D call: TRBD2 (6 bases). The germline CDR1 and CDR2 sequences are MNHNS and SASEGT. Between the trimmed V and J ends, which lost 5 bases and 4 bases, there was a span of 18 bases. The CDR3 loop spans 15 amino acids. The CDR3 here is CASSTSGGPPYEQYF. The DNA for the CDR3 is TGTGCCAGCAGTACATCCGGGGGACCCCCTTACGAGCAGTACTTC.

The chain has TRBV20-1 and TRBJ1-1; tentative D call: TRBD1 (5 bases). Trimming took 0 bases from V and 7 from J, leaving 12 bases between them. Germline V gene lookup returns CDR1 DFQATT and CDR2 SNEGSKA (reference sequence). The CDR3 spans 13 residues. This chain's CDR3 is CSARDDRAGEAFF. As DNA, the CDR3 is TGCAGTGCTAGAGATGACAGAGCCGGTGAAGCTTTCTTT.

This rearrangement joins TRBV7-9 to TRBJ2-5; a possible D gene is TRBD2 (5 bases). This CDR3 contains 14 residues. Germline values: CDR1 SEHNR, CDR2 FQNEAQ (reference sequence). Trimming pared 3 bases from V and 4 bases from J, leaving 12 bases between. This CDR3 is CASSLFGRGETQYF. CDR3 DNA: TGTGCCAGCAGCTTGTTCGGACGGGGAGAGACCCAGTACTTC.

The table lists this clonotype with a few counts. V and J are TRBV5-8 and TRBJ1-6; possibly TRBD1 for D (5 bases). The CDR3 has 14 amino acids. V was trimmed by 3 bases and J by 8 bases, leaving 12 bases between them. The germline gives CDR1 SGHTS, CDR2 YDEGEE. The CDR3 DNA sequence: TGTGCCAGCAGCTGGGGGACGGGGGATTCACCCCTCCACTTT. This codes for CASSWGTGDSPLHF.

This clonotype was recorded at least ten times. CDR3 coding DNA: TGTGCCATCAGTGATGGGGGAACCAAAAACATTCAGTACTTC. As protein: CAISDGGTKNIQYF. The chain carries TRBV10-3 and TRBJ2-4; D is perhaps TRBD1 or TRBD2 (5 bases each). This CDR3 spans 14 amino acids. Germline V CDR1 and CDR2: ENHRY, SYGVKD. The ends were cut back, 3 bases at V and 2 bases at J, with 8 bases in the middle.

This clonotype showed up just once. The chain couples TRBV4-1 to TRBJ2-6; D perhaps matches TRBD1 (5 bases). The CDR3 is made up of 16 amino acids. CDR1 is MGHRA, CDR2 YSYEKL, per germline. Trimming took off 2 bases at V and 2 bases at J, with 10 bases between the two ends. CDR3 loop: CASSQRQQAGANVLTF. The DNA of the CDR3 is TGCGCCAGCAGCCAACGACAGCAAGCTGGGGCCAACGTCCTGACTTTC.

The chain recombines TRBV6-1 with TRBJ1-2, with TRBD1 identical over 9 bases. J lost 2 bases, V lost 4 bases, and 5 bases had no gene match. The CDR3 has 15 amino acids. Germline V lookup: CDR1 MNHNS, CDR2 SASEGT. The chain's CDR3 is CASSVFGQGNYGYTF. CDR3 DNA sequence: TGTGCCAGCAGTGTATTTGGACAGGGGAACTATGGCTACACCTTC.

Comments on this clonotype: Relative to the germline gene, one junction end is altered; a read error may explain this. V gene TRBV11-2 combines with J gene TRBJ1-2, with D perhaps TRBD1 (6 bases). The CDR3 loop spans 14 amino acids. The V gene's germline CDR1 is SGHAT and CDR2 FQNNGV. CDR3 bases: TGTGCCAACAGCTTTGGGGGCCGCGTGAGCGGCTACACCTTC. Translation gives CANSFGGRVSGYTF. Full variable domain (rest looked up from reference TRBV11-2 and TRBJ1-2): EAGVAQSPRYKIIEKRQSVAFWCNPISGHATLYWYQQILGQGPKLLIQFQNNGVVDDSQLPKDRFSAERLKGVDSTLKIQPAKLEDSAVYLCANSFGGRVSGYTFGSGTRLTVV.

This clonotype was detected ten times or more. This chain links TRBV2 with TRBJ1-2; D might be TRBD1 (5 bases). V was clipped by 6 bases and J by 4 bases, with 12 bases between them. Germline CDR1 and CDR2: SNHLY and FYNNEI. The CDR3 has 13 amino acids. The CDR3 coding sequence is TGTGCCAGCAGCACCGACAGCTCCTATGGCTACACCTTC. Its translation: CASSTDSSYGYTF.

The chain recombines TRBV19 with TRBJ1-4; D gene ambiguous. The germline gives CDR1 LNHDA, CDR2 SQIVND (reference sequence). The CDR3 is 15 residues long. V gave up 5 bases and J gave up 0 bases, with 10 bases separating them. The CDR3 sequence: CASSPLGSTNEKLFF. CDR3 coding DNA: TGTGCCAGTAGTCCCCTGGGCTCAACTAATGAAAAACTGTTTTTT.

This clonotype occurred many times. This chain links TRBV12-3 or TRBV12-4 with TRBJ1-5; 7 bases map to TRBD1. This CDR3 contains 13 residues. V lost 5 bases to trimming and J lost 6 bases; unmatched junction nucleotides: 4. CDR3 bases: TGTGCCAGCAGTCCAGGGGGAATTCAGCCCCAGCATTTT. The encoded protein is CASSPGGIQPQHF.

At least ten counts were recorded for this clonotype. The chain couples TRBV2 to TRBJ1-4; D gene uncertain. Germline V gene sequence: CDR1 SNHLY, CDR2 FYNNEI. Trimming removed 2 bases at V and 11 bases at J, with 9 bases between. The CDR3 is 12 amino acids. The CDR3 loop reads CASSESATKLFF. The CDR3 nucleotides are TGTGCCAGCAGTGAATCGGCCACCAAACTGTTTTTT.